This T cell receptor beta chain emerged from a study of T-cell memory formation after mild COVID-19. TCRdb re-analysed the 5' RACE reads in MiXCR, keeping a single row per CDR3 protein. This sample has about 310,000 distinct CDR3 sequences, with approximately 19% found just once. This clonotype was found many times. The CDR3 contains 15 residues. Germline V lookup: CDR1 MGHDK, CDR2 SYGVNS. V lost 3 bases and J lost 4, with 16 bases in between. The rearrangement joins TRBV25-1 to TRBJ2-7, with D possibly called TRBD1 or TRBD2 (6 bases each). The sample was PBMCs or a T cell subset sorted from them (not recorded which). This clonotype was obtained from a man in his late teens or twenties who had mild COVID-19 (a few samples of this study predate the infection). Cell type and time point are not known. Here the CDR3 reads CASSEHGGPRYEQYF. The CDR3 DNA sequence: TGTGCCAGCAGTGAGCACGGGGGCCCAAGGTACGAGCAGTACTTC.